The 31 T cell receptor beta chains given below trace back to one sample, sequenced in a study of control samples from healthy donors and cancer patients. TCRdb keeps only in-frame clones here, not all; method: immunoSEQ multiplex PCR. The sample has some 150,000 clones; approximately 92% are singletons. The sequenced sample was blood. The receptors originated from a man aged 25-45 years in good health.

This clone was seen only a few times. The chain couples TRBV28 to TRBJ2-6, with D uncertain. The length of the CDR3 is 15 residues. Germline-derived CDR1 and CDR2 are MDHEN and SYDVKM. V was pared by 5 bases and J by 0 bases, with 8 bases between. CDR3 sequence reads: CASSTVISGANVLTF. The DNA of the CDR3 is TGTGCCAGCAGTACGGTGATCTCTGGGGCCAACGTCCTGACTTTC.

This sequence joins TRBV27 and TRBJ1-4; no clear D gene. This CDR3 has 15 amino acids. V was pared by 0 bases and J by 4 bases, with 9 bases between. Per the germline V gene, CDR1 is MNHEY and CDR2 is SMNVEV (reference sequence). The CDR3 here is CASSLSEQINEKLFF. In DNA form, the CDR3 reads TGTGCCAGCAGTTTATCAGAGCAGATTAATGAAAAACTGTTTTTT.

The gene calls are TRBV5-1 and TRBJ2-2; the match to TRBD1 covers 7 bases. CDR3 length: 14 amino acids. The J segment lost 7 bases and the V segment lost 0 bases, leaving 3 bases of the junction unmatched. CDR1 is SGHRS and CDR2 is YFSETQ in the germline V gene. The CDR3 coding sequence is TGCGCCAGCAGCTTGGGTACAGGGGTCGGGGAGCTGTTTTTT. It yields the protein CASSLGTGVGELFF.

V gene TRBV6-5 combines with J gene TRBJ1-6; 9 nucleotides line up with TRBD1. Germline V gene lookup returns CDR1 MNHEY and CDR2 SVGAGI. With V trimmed by 6 bases and J by 7 bases, 7 bases remained unmatched. The CDR3 totals 15 residues. CDR3 region: CASRPGTGLNSPLHF. CDR3 bases: TGTGCCAGCAGACCCGGGACAGGGCTAAATTCACCCCTCCACTTT.

With respect to this clone: The sample holds other DNA sequences that translate to the same CDR3. The genes are TRBV19 and TRBJ1-1; no reliable D call. Trimming removed 1 base from V and 8 bases from J, with 8 bases in between. The CDR3 has 12 residues. Looked up from germline, CDR1 is LNHDA and CDR2 is SQIVND (reference sequence). CDR3 coding DNA: TGTGCCAGTAGTATAGGTGATCGAGAAGCTTTCTTT. It codes for CASSIGDREAFF.

V usage is TRBV11-2 and J usage is TRBJ2-3; 8 bases are a match to TRBD2. Germline V CDR1 and CDR2: SGHAT, FQNNGV. V lost 3 bases to trimming and J lost 2 bases; unmatched junction nucleotides: 10. The CDR3 loop spans 17 amino acids. The CDR3 here is CASSLDSGGGPTDTQYF. DNA of the CDR3: TGTGCCAGCAGCTTGGACTCGGGGGGGGGCCCCACAGATACGCAGTATTTT.

This rearrangement joins TRBV28 to TRBJ2-1; D remains ambiguous. The CDR3 is made up of 17 amino acids. CDR1 is MDHEN and CDR2 is SYDVKM in the germline V gene. The germline V and J ends were trimmed by 2 bases and 3 bases, with 17 bases remaining between them. CDR3 DNA sequence: TGTGCCAGCAGTTTACTCCCGACTGGGGAACGCTACAATGAGCAGTTCTTC. It encodes CASSLLPTGERYNEQFF.

J is TRBJ2-3 and V is TRBV5-1, with TRBD1 matching over 7 bases. Germline V gene lookup returns CDR1 SGHRS and CDR2 YFSETQ. V gave up 0 bases and J gave up 1 base; unmatched junction bases: 8. This CDR3 has 17 amino acids. In DNA, the CDR3 is TGCGCCAGCAGCTTGGCCGAAGGGGGCGTTCGCACAGATACGCAGTATTTT. Translation gives CASSLAEGGVRTDTQYF.

The V and J genes are TRBV7-2 and TRBJ2-3; no reliable D call. The ends were cut back, 1 base at V and 3 bases at J, with 5 bases in the middle. CDR3 length: 13 residues. Germline V gene data show CDR1 as SGHTA and CDR2 as FQGNSA. The CDR3 DNA reads TGTGCCAGCAGCTTAGTCCTTACAGATACGCAGTATTTT. Amino acids: CASSLVLTDTQYF.

Of note for this clone: The junction departs from the called germline gene at one end, perhaps through a read error. This chain uses TRBV5-1 with TRBJ2-7, with 9 bases that match TRBD2. Germline V gene data show CDR1 as SGHRS and CDR2 as YFSETQ. The CDR3 is 16 residues long. CDR3 in DNA: TGCGCCCGCAGCGGGGCGGGGGGGGCAGATTCCTACGAGCAGTACTTC. It yields the protein CARSGAGGADSYEQYF.

This clone was detected only once. The chain uses TRBV18 and TRBJ2-5; TRBD1 might be the D (6 bases). The germline V gene encodes CDR1 KGHSH and CDR2 LQKENI. The germline V and J ends were trimmed by 3 bases and 5 bases, with 13 bases remaining between them. The CDR3 totals 14 residues. DNA for the CDR3: TGTGCCAGCTCACCTACAGCAGGGGACGAGACCCAGTACTTC. Translating gives CASSPTAGDETQYF.

V and J are TRBV18 and TRBJ2-3, with D possibly TRBD2 on 5 matching bases. The germline V and J ends were trimmed by 6 bases and 6 bases, with 13 bases remaining between them. In germline, CDR1 is KGHSH, CDR2 LQKENI. CDR3 size: 13 residues. The CDR3 DNA is TGTGCCAGCTCGATGGGGTGGGAGGATACGCAGTATTTT. The encoded protein is CASSMGWEDTQYF. The full variable domain, its missing parts supplied by reference TRBV18 and TRBJ2-3, is NAGVMQNPRHLVRRRGQEARLRCSPMKGHSHVYWYRQLPEEGLKFMVYLQKENIIDESGMPKERFSAEFPKEGPSILRIQQVVRGDSAAYFCASSMGWEDTQYFGPGTRLTVL.

The J gene is TRBJ1-6, the V gene TRBV14; D is undetermined. Per the germline V gene, CDR1 is SGHDN and CDR2 is FVKESK. V was shortened by 1 base and J by 10 bases, with 8 bases between the two germline ends. This CDR3 is 13 amino acids long. The CDR3 sequence: CASSQVVWSPLHF. In nucleotides, the CDR3 is TGTGCCAGCAGCCAAGTAGTGTGGTCACCCCTCCACTTT. Supplemented by reference TRBV14 and TRBJ1-6, the full variable domain reads EAGVTQFPSHSVIEKGQTVTLRCDPISGHDNLYWYRRVMGKEIKFLLHFVKESKQDESGMPNNRFLAERTGGTYSTLKVQPAELEDSGVYFCASSQVVWSPLHFGNGTRLTVT.

The chain employs TRBV6-6 and TRBJ1-6; 7 positions agree with TRBD1. CDR1 is MNHNY and CDR2 is SVGAGI in the germline V gene (reference sequence). Unmatched junction bases numbered 4, after V lost 5 bases and J lost 0 bases. This CDR3 is built from 16 residues. Written as DNA, the CDR3 is TGTGCCAGCAGTGGACAGGCTTACTCCTATAATTCACCCCTCCACTTT. It translates to CASSGQAYSYNSPLHF.

The chain carries TRBV6-5 and TRBJ1-6, with a tentative D call TRBD1 (6 bases). V gave up 9 bases and J gave up 5 bases, with 14 bases separating them. The CDR3 consists of 14 residues. CDR1 and CDR2 from the germline V gene are MNHEY and SVGAGI. The CDR3 DNA reads as TGTGCCAGTGGGGGAGGGGGTGATAATTCACCCCTCCACTTT. Its translation is CASGGGGDNSPLHF.

The chain has TRBV7-8 and TRBJ1-5, with D perhaps TRBD1 (6 bases). Per the germline V gene, CDR1 is SGHVS and CDR2 is FQNEAQ. The V and J ends lost 10 bases and 4 bases respectively, with 20 bases between them. The CDR3 covers 15 residues. Written as DNA, the CDR3 is TGTGCCACGTCAAACCGTGGGGGGCCGAATCAGCCCCAGCATTTT. It is translated as CATSNRGGPNQPQHF.

This chain uses TRBV9 with TRBJ2-3; a weak D match, TRBD2 (6 bases). The germline V gene encodes CDR1 SGDLS and CDR2 YYNGEE. The CDR3 extends over 14 amino acids. Trimming took off 0 bases at V and 2 bases at J, with 7 bases between the two ends. This CDR3 reads CASSVGEDTDTQYF. The DNA of the CDR3 is TGTGCCAGCAGCGTAGGGGAGGACACAGATACGCAGTATTTT.

The chain couples TRBV4-2 to TRBJ2-7, with 13 bases aligning to TRBD2. Germline V lookup: CDR1 LGHNA, CDR2 YNFKEQ. The V and J ends lost 0 bases and 4 bases, in that order; junction bases with no gene match: 3. This CDR3 contains 16 residues. The CDR3 DNA sequence: TGTGCCAGCAGCCAAGAGGGGACTAGCGGGGTATACGAGCAGTACTTC. This codes for CASSQEGTSGVYEQYF.

This chain uses TRBV6-4 with TRBJ1-6; D ambiguous. CDR1 is MRHNA, CDR2 SNTAGT, per germline. V lost 4 bases and J lost 5, with 9 bases in between. The CDR3 runs to 14 residues. The CDR3 loop is CASSVAGDNSPLHF. CDR3 bases: TGTGCCAGCAGTGTTGCAGGTGATAATTCACCCCTCCACTTT.

The chain employs TRBV25-1 and TRBJ2-7; TRBD1 matches at 10 bases. V gave up 6 bases and J gave up 3 bases; unmatched junction bases: 8. The CDR3 contains 15 residues. CDR1 is MGHDK, CDR2 SYGVNS, per germline. The CDR3 reads CASRDTGTGDYEQYF. DNA for the CDR3: TGTGCCAGCAGAGACACAGGGACAGGGGACTACGAGCAGTACTTC.

V is TRBV6-5 and J is TRBJ2-2; D is possibly TRBD2 (7 bases). V was shortened by 2 bases and J by 4 bases, with 14 bases between the two germline ends. Germline V gene data show CDR1 as MNHEY and CDR2 as SVGAGI. The length of the CDR3 is 16 residues. CDR3 sequence (DNA): TGTGCCAGCAGTTACCTGGGCGGGGGCACCACCGGGGAGCTGTTTTTT. Encoded protein: CASSYLGGGTTGELFF.

The rearrangement uses TRBV4-2 and TRBJ1-1; perhaps TRBD1 as D (5 bases). Per the germline V gene, CDR1 is LGHNA and CDR2 is YNFKEQ. CDR3 length: 15 amino acids. V lost 4 bases and J lost 3, with 15 bases in between. The CDR3 region is CASSLRWEGDTEAFF. CDR3 DNA: TGTGCCAGCAGCCTCCGGTGGGAAGGGGACACTGAAGCTTTCTTT.

The chain uses TRBV19 and TRBJ1-2; TRBD1 matches 8 bases. This CDR3 spans 14 amino acids. V lost 5 bases, J lost 4 bases, and 6 bases stayed unmatched. Per the germline V gene, CDR1 is LNHDA and CDR2 is SQIVND (reference sequence). In nucleotides, the CDR3 is TGTGCCAGTAGTTTCCAGGGGGCTCGCTATGGCTACACCTTC. Protein sequence: CASSFQGARYGYTF.

Only one count was recorded for this clone. This rearrangement joins TRBV29-1 to TRBJ1-2, with TRBD1 as a possible D gene (6 bases). Germline lookup yields CDR1 SQVTM and CDR2 ANQGSEA. The V gene lost 3 bases and the J gene lost 1 base, with 12 bases spanning the gap. This CDR3 region has 14 residues. This CDR3 is CSVEENRVNYGYTF. The CDR3 DNA sequence: TGCAGCGTTGAGGAAAACAGGGTTAACTATGGCTACACCTTC.

The rearrangement links TRBV27 to TRBJ1-1; D ambiguous. The V end was cut by 6 bases, the J end by 0 bases, with 11 bases between. This CDR3 spans 14 amino acids. Germline V lookup: CDR1 MNHEY, CDR2 SMNVEV (reference sequence). The CDR3 is CASRYQGLNTEAFF. CDR3 DNA: TGTGCCAGCAGATACCAAGGGCTGAACACTGAAGCTTTCTTT.

The chain uses TRBV6-4 and TRBJ1-6; TRBD1 might be the D (6 bases). The V and J ends lost 8 bases and 7 bases respectively, with 15 bases between them. Germline V lookup: CDR1 MRHNA, CDR2 SNTAGT. The CDR3 contains 14 residues. The DNA for the CDR3 is TGTGCCAGCCAGCACAGGGCGCCGAATTCACCCCTCCACTTT. It codes for CASQHRAPNSPLHF.

V usage is TRBV2 and J usage is TRBJ1-5, with unresolved D. The CDR3 contains 14 residues. Trimming took 4 bases from V and 4 from J, leaving 11 bases between them. The V gene's germline CDR1 is SNHLY and CDR2 FYNNEI. CDR3 sequence: CASSGMQANQPQHF. CDR3 DNA: TGTGCCAGCAGTGGGATGCAGGCTAATCAGCCCCAGCATTTT.

This rearrangement joins TRBV15 to TRBJ1-3; D is perhaps TRBD1 (5 bases). This CDR3 contains 19 residues. Germline values: CDR1 LNHNV, CDR2 YYDKDF (reference sequence). Trimming took off 0 bases at V and 0 bases at J, with 18 bases between the two ends. The CDR3 coding sequence is TGTGCCACCAGCAGAGAAAAGGGACTACAAGAGGTCTCTGGAAACACCATATATTTT. Translating gives CATSREKGLQEVSGNTIYF. The whole variable domain, filled in from reference TRBV15 and TRBJ1-3, reads DAMVIQNPRYQVTQFGKPVTLSCSQTLNHNVMYWYQQKSSQAPKLLFHYYDKDFNNEADTPDNFQSRRPNTSFCFLDIRSPGLGDTAMYLCATSREKGLQEVSGNTIYFGEGSWLTVV.

The chain links TRBV10-3 to TRBJ1-2; 9 bases align to TRBD1. With 9 bases clipped from V and 7 bases from J, the junction kept 6 bases outside the gene matches. This CDR3 contains 12 residues. In germline, CDR1 is ENHRY, CDR2 SYGVKD. CDR3 in amino acids: CAMGQGGSGYTF. CDR3 in DNA: TGTGCCATGGGACAGGGAGGGAGTGGCTACACCTTC.

The rearrangement joins TRBV10-3 to TRBJ1-6; TRBD1 matches at 9 bases. Germline values: CDR1 ENHRY, CDR2 SYGVKD. Trimming cost V 5 bases and J 6 bases; bases outside gene matches: 2. The CDR3 has 14 residues. CDR3 in DNA: TGTGCCATCAGTACGACAGGGGGTAATTCACCCCTCCACTTT. Translating it yields CAISTTGGNSPLHF.

Here the CDR3 DNA reads TGCGCCAGCAGCCTCATACAGTTAGGGGAAGGCTACACCTTC. Protein: CASSLIQLGEGYTF. V gene TRBV5-1 combines with J gene TRBJ1-2; a possible D gene is TRBD1 (5 bases). The CDR3 runs 14 residues. The germline V gene encodes CDR1 SGHRS and CDR2 YFSETQ. The germline V and J ends were trimmed by 4 bases and 8 bases, with 18 bases remaining between them.